These T cell receptor beta chains were read from a single sample in a study of molecular identifiers for immune sequencing clone quantification. MiXCR, applied by TCRdb to the PCR reads, yields one record per CDR3 protein. The table lists under 350,000 distinct CDR3 sequences, roughly 24% of them singletons. Material for sequencing was naive CD8+ T cells from blood, with Jurkat cell RNA spiked in. The receptors shown here come from a human donor in good health. Some libraries in this study had Jurkat cell RNA spiked in. The CDR3 runs from the conserved cysteine through the conserved F or W. D genes are given only for firm matches. Size tells how often a clone was seen (once, few, many) or the class of an expanded clone, and some rows leave it out.

TRBV27	TRBJ2-5	few	-	TGTGCCAGCAGTTTAGAGGCCGACGAACAAGAGACCCAGTACTTC	CASSLEADEQETQYF
TRBV24-1	TRBJ2-2	many	-	TGTGCCACCAGTGACACACACACCGGGGAGCTGTTTTTT	CATSDTHTGELFF
TRBV7-6	TRBJ2-7	-	-	TGTGCCAGCAGCTTACAGGGAAACTCCTACGAGCAGTACTTC	CASSLQGNSYEQYF
TRBV7-9	TRBJ2-5	many	-	TGTGCCAGCAGCTCAACAGGGAGAGAGACCCAGTACTTC	CASSSTGRETQYF
TRBV3-1	TRBJ2-4	-	-	TGTGCCAGCAGCCAAGATTTGAGCGGGGCCAAAAACATTCAGTACTTC	CASSQDLSGAKNIQYF
TRBV30	TRBJ2-1	few	-	TGTGCCTGGAGTCCCCTTGACAATGAGCAGTTCTTC	CAWSPLDNEQFF
TRBV4-3	TRBJ2-7	few	-	TGCGCCAGCAGCCCGGTGGCAGGGCAAGGCTACGAGCAGTACTTC	CASSPVAGQGYEQYF
TRBV2	TRBJ1-5	many	-	TGTGCCAGCAGTGAAGAAGACAGTCTCAATCAGCCCCAGCATTTT	CASSEEDSLNQPQHF
TRBV29-1	TRBJ2-1	few	TRBD2	TGCAGCGCTACCGGGACTAGCGGGATATATGAGCAGTTCTTC	CSATGTSGIYEQFF
TRBV7-9	TRBJ2-3	-	-	TGTGCCAGCAGCCAGATGTTTGGCAGGGGCGGCACAGATACGCAGTATTTT	CASSQMFGRGGTDTQYF
TRBV27	TRBJ1-1	many	-	TGTGCCAGCAGCCAAGACAGGAACACTGAAGCTTTCTTT	CASSQDRNTEAFF
TRBV20-1	TRBJ2-5	many	-	TGCAGTGCTAGGGTCGAGAGGGGGAAAGAGACCCAGTACTTC	CSARVERGKETQYF
TRBV6-5	TRBJ2-5	-	TRBD1	TGTGCCAGCAGCCCTACGGACAGGGAAGACGAGACCCAGTACTTC	CASSPTDREDETQYF
TRBV7-9	TRBJ1-1	many	-	TGTGCCAGCAGCCACGACCCTGAAGCTTTCTTT	CASSHDPEAFF
TRBV28	TRBJ1-4	many	-	TGTGCCAGCAGTCTAAGGGGCCTTAAGGAAAAACTGTTTTTT	CASSLRGLKEKLFF
TRBV19	TRBJ1-1	-	-	TGTGCCAGTAGTATTCTTTCCGGGACACTAAACACTGAAGCTTTCTTT	CASSILSGTLNTEAFF
TRBV4-1	TRBJ1-2	many	TRBD1	TGCGCCAGCAGCCAAGAGGAGGGGGCGTTTGTGGGGAACTATGGCTACACCTTC	CASSQEEGAFVGNYGYTF
TRBV5-6	TRBJ1-1	many	-	TGTGCCAGCAGCTTCGATGACTCTGAAGCTTTCTTT	CASSFDDSEAFF
TRBV3-1	TRBJ2-7	-	TRBD1	TGTGCCAGCAGCCAAGATAGGTCGGACAGGTGGTACGAGCAGTACTTC	CASSQDRSDRWYEQYF
TRBV4-3	TRBJ2-7	few	-	TGCGCCAGCAGCCAAGAAGGCTCTTCCTACGAGCAGTACTTC	CASSQEGSSYEQYF
TRBV28	TRBJ1-1	-	-	TGTACCAGCAGCCATGACAGATCAGACATTGAAGCTTTCTTT	CTSSHDRSDIEAFF
TRBV7-3	TRBJ2-2	-	-	TGTGCCAGCAGTCCCTGGGGCGATATGAACACCGGGGAGCTGTTTTTT	CASSPWGDMNTGELFF
TRBV19	TRBJ2-5	few	-	TGTGCCGGCTCGCGGGTCGACCAAGAGACCCAGTACTTC	CAGSRVDQETQYF
TRBV7-9	TRBJ2-3	-	TRBD2	TGTGCCAGCAGCTGGCGAACTAGCGGGAGTGAAGATACGCAGTATTTT	CASSWRTSGSEDTQYF